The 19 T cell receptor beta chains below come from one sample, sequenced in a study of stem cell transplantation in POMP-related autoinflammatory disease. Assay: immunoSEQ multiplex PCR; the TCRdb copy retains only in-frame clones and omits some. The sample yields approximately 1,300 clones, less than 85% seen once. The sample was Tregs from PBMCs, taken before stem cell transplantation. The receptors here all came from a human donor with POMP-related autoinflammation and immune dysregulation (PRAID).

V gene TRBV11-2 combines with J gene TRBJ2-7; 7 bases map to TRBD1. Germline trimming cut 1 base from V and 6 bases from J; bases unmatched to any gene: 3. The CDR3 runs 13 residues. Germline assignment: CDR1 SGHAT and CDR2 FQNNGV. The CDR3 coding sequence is TGTGCCAGCAGCTTAGTTTGGGACAGCGAGCAGTACTTC. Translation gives CASSLVWDSEQYF.

CDR3 DNA sequence: TGTGCCAGCAGGCTGCGACAGGGGATTACCGGGGAGCTGTTTTTT. Translating gives CASRLRQGITGELFF. This rearrangement joins TRBV6-1 to TRBJ2-2; TRBD1 aligns across 8 bases. The V and J ends lost 6 bases and 5 bases, in that order; junction bases with no gene match: 8. Germline V gene sequence: CDR1 MNHNS, CDR2 SASEGT. The CDR3 consists of 15 residues.

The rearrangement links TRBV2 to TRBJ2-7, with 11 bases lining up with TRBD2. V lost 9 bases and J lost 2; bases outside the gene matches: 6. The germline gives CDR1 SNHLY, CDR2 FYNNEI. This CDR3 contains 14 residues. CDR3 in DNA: TGTGCCAGTGTCGAACTAGCGGGGGCCTACGAGCAGTACTTC. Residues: CASVELAGAYEQYF.

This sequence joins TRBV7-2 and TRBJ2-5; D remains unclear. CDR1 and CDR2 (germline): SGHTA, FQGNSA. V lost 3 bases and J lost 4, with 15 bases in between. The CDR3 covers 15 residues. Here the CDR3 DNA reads TGTGCCAGCAGCTTTTCGAACTTTAGGGTAGAGACCCAGTACTTC. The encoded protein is CASSFSNFRVETQYF.

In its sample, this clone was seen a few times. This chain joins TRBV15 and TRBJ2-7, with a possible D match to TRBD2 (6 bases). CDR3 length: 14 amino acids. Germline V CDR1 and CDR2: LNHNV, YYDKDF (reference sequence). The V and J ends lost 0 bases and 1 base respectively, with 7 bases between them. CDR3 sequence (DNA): TGTGCCACCAGCAGAGATGGGGGGTCCTACGAGCAGTACTTC. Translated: CATSRDGGSYEQYF.

The CDR3 region is CASSLDGSSYNEQFF. Written as DNA, the CDR3 is TGCGCCAGCAGCTTGGACGGAAGCTCCTACAATGAGCAGTTCTTC. This rearrangement joins TRBV5-1 to TRBJ2-1; D unclear. CDR1 is SGHRS and CDR2 is YFSETQ in the germline V gene. The CDR3 runs to 15 residues. Trimming removed 0 bases at V and 0 bases at J, with 7 bases between.

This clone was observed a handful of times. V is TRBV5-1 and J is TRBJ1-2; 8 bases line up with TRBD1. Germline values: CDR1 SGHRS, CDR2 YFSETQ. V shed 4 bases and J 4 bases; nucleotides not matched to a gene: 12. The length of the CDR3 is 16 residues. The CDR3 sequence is CASSQGATGRSYGYTF. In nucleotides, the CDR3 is TGCGCCAGCAGCCAGGGGGCAACAGGGAGGTCCTATGGCTACACCTTC.

The CDR3 DNA reads TGTGCCAGCAGTGAGGGACTAGTACCGAATACGCAGTATTTT. Translated, it gives CASSEGLVPNTQYF. V and J are TRBV2 and TRBJ2-3, with 8 bases matching TRBD2. V shed 3 bases, J shed 7 bases, and the junction held 6 bases outside the gene matches. The CDR3 length is 14 residues. Germline assignment: CDR1 SNHLY and CDR2 FYNNEI.

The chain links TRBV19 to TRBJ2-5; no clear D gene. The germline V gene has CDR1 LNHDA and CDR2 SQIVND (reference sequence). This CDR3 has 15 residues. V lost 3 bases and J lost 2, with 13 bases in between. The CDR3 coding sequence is TGTGCCAGTAGTATCAATAGTCTAATACAAGAGACCCAGTACTTC. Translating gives CASSINSLIQETQYF. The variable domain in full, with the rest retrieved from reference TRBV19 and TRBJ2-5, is DGGITQSPKYLFRKEGQNVTLSCEQNLNHDAMYWYRQDPGQGLRLIYYSQIVNDFQKGDIAEGYSVSREKKESFPLTVTSAQKNPTAFYLCASSINSLIQETQYFGPGTRLLVL.

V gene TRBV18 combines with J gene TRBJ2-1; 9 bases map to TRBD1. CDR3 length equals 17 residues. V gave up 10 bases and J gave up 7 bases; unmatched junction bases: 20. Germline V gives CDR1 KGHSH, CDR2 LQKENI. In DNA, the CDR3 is TGTGCCACCAACGGGTACAGGGGGCCCCAAAAAGGGAATGAGCAGTTCTTC. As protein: CATNGYRGPQKGNEQFF.

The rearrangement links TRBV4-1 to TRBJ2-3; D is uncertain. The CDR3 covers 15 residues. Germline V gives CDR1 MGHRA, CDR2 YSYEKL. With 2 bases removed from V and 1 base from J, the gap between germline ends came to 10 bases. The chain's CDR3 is CASSQLLVRTDTQYF. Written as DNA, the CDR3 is TGCGCCAGCAGCCAACTTCTGGTTCGCACAGATACGCAGTATTTT.

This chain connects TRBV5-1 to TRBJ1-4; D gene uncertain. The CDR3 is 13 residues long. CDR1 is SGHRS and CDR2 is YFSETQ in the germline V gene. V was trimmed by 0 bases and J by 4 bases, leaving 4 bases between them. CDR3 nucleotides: TGCGCCAGCAGCTTGGGACATAATGAAAAACTGTTTTTT. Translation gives CASSLGHNEKLFF.

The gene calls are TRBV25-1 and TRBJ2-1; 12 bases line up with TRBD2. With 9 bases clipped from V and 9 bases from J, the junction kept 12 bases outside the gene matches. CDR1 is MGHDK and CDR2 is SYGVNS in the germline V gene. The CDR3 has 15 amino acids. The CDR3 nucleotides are TGTGCCAGTAGTCCTGGGCCTAGCGGGAGGGGTGAGCAGTTCTTC. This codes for CASSPGPSGRGEQFF.

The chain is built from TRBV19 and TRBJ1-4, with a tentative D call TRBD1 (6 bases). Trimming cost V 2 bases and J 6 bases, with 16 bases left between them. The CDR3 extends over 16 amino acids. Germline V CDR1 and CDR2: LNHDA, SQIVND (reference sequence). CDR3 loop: CASSISPRRGDEKLFF. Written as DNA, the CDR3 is TGTGCCAGTAGTATATCCCCACGCAGGGGAGATGAAAAACTGTTTTTT.

The CDR3 here is CASSSFEKLFF. The DNA of the CDR3 is TGTGCCAGCAGTTCCTTCGAAAAACTGTTTTTT. V and J are TRBV28 and TRBJ1-4; no definite D call. CDR1 MDHEN and CDR2 SYDVKM come from the germline V gene. The CDR3 has 11 amino acids. Trimming removed 4 bases at V and 8 bases at J, with 5 bases between.

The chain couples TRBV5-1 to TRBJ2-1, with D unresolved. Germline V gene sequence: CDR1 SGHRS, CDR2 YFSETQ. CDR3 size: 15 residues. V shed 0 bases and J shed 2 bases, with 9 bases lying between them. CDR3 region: CASSLGLGPYNEQFF. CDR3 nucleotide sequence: TGCGCCAGCAGCTTGGGTTTGGGCCCCTACAATGAGCAGTTCTTC.

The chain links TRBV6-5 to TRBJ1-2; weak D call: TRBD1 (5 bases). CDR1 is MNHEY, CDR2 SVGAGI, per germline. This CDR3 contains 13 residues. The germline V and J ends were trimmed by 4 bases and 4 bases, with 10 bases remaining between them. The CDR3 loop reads CASSWDGGYGYTF. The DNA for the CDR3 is TGTGCCAGCAGTTGGGACGGAGGCTATGGCTACACCTTC.

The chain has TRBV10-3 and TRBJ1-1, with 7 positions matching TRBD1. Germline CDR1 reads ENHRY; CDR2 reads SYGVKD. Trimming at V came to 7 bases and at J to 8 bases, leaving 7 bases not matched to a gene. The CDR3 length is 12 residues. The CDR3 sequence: CAITATGSEAFF. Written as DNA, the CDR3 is TGTGCCATCACCGCGACAGGGTCGGAAGCTTTCTTT.

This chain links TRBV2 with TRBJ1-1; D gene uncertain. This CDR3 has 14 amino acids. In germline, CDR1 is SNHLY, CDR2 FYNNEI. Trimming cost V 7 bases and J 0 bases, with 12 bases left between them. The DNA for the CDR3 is TGTGCCAGCATATTTCCGGGATTGAACACTGAAGCTTTCTTT. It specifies CASIFPGLNTEAFF.